Listed below are T cell receptor beta chains from one sample, sequenced in a study of molecular identifiers for immune sequencing clone quantification. TCRdb ran MiXCR on the PCR reads and lists one entry per CDR3 protein. The table lists some 100,000 distinct CDR3 sequences, 36% of them singletons, with less than 5% in the top ten. The specimen was naive CD8+ T cells from blood, with Jurkat cell RNA spiked in. The receptors shown here come from a human donor in good health. Some libraries in this study had Jurkat cell RNA spiked in. CDR3s include the opening cysteine and the closing phenylalanine or tryptophan. A D gene is named only where the DNA matches it firmly. Expanded clones get a size class; other rows say once, few or many, or leave the size out.

clone_size: .; v_call: TRBV7-9; d_call: .; j_call: TRBJ2-1; cdr3_aa: CASSTHRDAGSYNEQFF; cdr3_nt: TGTGCCAGCAGCACACACCGGGACGCCGGCTCCTACAATGAGCAGTTCTTC
clone_size: once; v_call: TRBV13; d_call: .; j_call: TRBJ1-5; cdr3_aa: CASGFGQSNQPQHF; cdr3_nt: TGTGCCAGCGGCTTCGGACAGAGCAATCAGCCCCAGCATTTT
clone_size: many; v_call: TRBV28; d_call: TRBD2; j_call: TRBJ2-1; cdr3_aa: CASSPPAGYEQFF; cdr3_nt: TGTGCCAGCAGTCCACCAGCGGGATATGAGCAGTTCTTC
clone_size: few; v_call: TRBV19; d_call: .; j_call: TRBJ1-2; cdr3_aa: CASSISGGYTF; cdr3_nt: TGTGCCAGTAGTATATCCGGTGGCTACACCTTC
clone_size: .; v_call: TRBV5-6; d_call: .; j_call: TRBJ2-5; cdr3_aa: CASSLEVTFMEPQCF; cdr3_nt: TGTGCCAGCAGCTTGGAGGTTACGTTTATGGAGCCCCAGTGCTTC
clone_size: many; v_call: TRBV27; d_call: .; j_call: TRBJ1-5; cdr3_aa: CASSLSIYQPQHF; cdr3_nt: TGTGCCAGCAGTTTATCCATCTATCAGCCCCAGCATTTT
clone_size: .; v_call: TRBV21-1; d_call: .; j_call: TRBJ2-7; cdr3_aa: CASSKTRWGTGTYEQYF; cdr3_nt: .
clone_size: once; v_call: TRBV7-9; d_call: TRBD2; j_call: TRBJ2-1; cdr3_aa: CASSPRTSGRVEQFF; cdr3_nt: TGTGCCAGCAGCCCCAGGACTAGCGGGAGGGTTGAGCAGTTCTTC
clone_size: .; v_call: TRBV7-9; d_call: .; j_call: TRBJ2-7; cdr3_aa: CASSIAPSSSHEQYF; cdr3_nt: TGTGCCAGCAGCATAGCGCCTAGCTCTTCCCACGAGCAGTACTTC
clone_size: .; v_call: TRBV7-9; d_call: TRBD1; j_call: TRBJ2-5; cdr3_aa: CASRRGRSLGQGTETQYF; cdr3_nt: TGTGCCAGCAGAAGGGGGCGAAGTTTGGGGCAGGGGACAGAGACCCAGTACTTC
clone_size: few; v_call: TRBV4-1; d_call: .; j_call: TRBJ1-1; cdr3_aa: CASSQDVLNTEAFF; cdr3_nt: TGCGCCAGCAGCCAAGACGTCTTGAACACTGAAGCTTTCTTT
clone_size: .; v_call: TRBV28; d_call: .; j_call: TRBJ1-1; cdr3_aa: CASSLFLQGQAFF; cdr3_nt: TGTGCCAGCAGTTTATTCCTACAGGGCCAAGCTTTCTTT
clone_size: few; v_call: TRBV10-2; d_call: .; j_call: TRBJ2-3; cdr3_aa: CASSESNGGTDTQYF; cdr3_nt: TGCGCCAGCAGTGAGTCGAACGGCGGCACAGATACGCAGTATTTT
clone_size: many; v_call: TRBV6-2/TRBV6-3; d_call: .; j_call: TRBJ2-7; cdr3_aa: CASSYLNVGEQYF; cdr3_nt: TGTGCCAGCAGTTACCTCAACGTTGGGGAGCAGTACTTC
clone_size: .; v_call: TRBV9; d_call: .; j_call: TRBJ1-1; cdr3_aa: CASSPDGEGDTEAFF; cdr3_nt: TGTGCCAGCAGCCCCGATGGGGAGGGGGACACTGAAGCTTTCTTT
clone_size: few; v_call: TRBV29-1; d_call: TRBD1; j_call: TRBJ2-1; cdr3_aa: CSVEAGVQFDRDRFF; cdr3_nt: TGCAGCGTTGAAGCCGGGGTCCAGTTTGACAGGGATCGGTTCTTC
clone_size: few; v_call: TRBV27; d_call: .; j_call: TRBJ2-7; cdr3_aa: CASSFSAAYEQYF; cdr3_nt: TGTGCCAGCAGTTTCTCGGCCGCCTACGAGCAGTACTTC
clone_size: many; v_call: TRBV4-3; d_call: .; j_call: TRBJ2-3; cdr3_aa: CASSQDLLAFTDTQYF; cdr3_nt: TGCGCCAGCAGCCAAGATCTACTAGCCTTCACAGATACGCAGTATTTT
clone_size: few; v_call: TRBV6-5; d_call: TRBD2; j_call: TRBJ2-2; cdr3_aa: CASSLAGTGELFF; cdr3_nt: TGTGCCAGCAGTTTAGCGGGCACCGGGGAGCTGTTTTTT
clone_size: many; v_call: TRBV10-2; d_call: .; j_call: TRBJ2-7; cdr3_aa: CASGHEQYF; cdr3_nt: TGCGCCAGCGGCCACGAGCAGTACTTC
clone_size: .; v_call: TRBV7-2; d_call: TRBD2; j_call: TRBJ2-5; cdr3_aa: CASSLVPLGRAGVVTQYF; cdr3_nt: TGTGCCAGCAGCTTAGTCCCCTTAGGGCGAGCGGGAGTGGTGACCCAGTACTTC
clone_size: few; v_call: TRBV5-4; d_call: .; j_call: TRBJ2-5; cdr3_aa: CASSLGDDLETQYF; cdr3_nt: TGTGCCAGCAGCTTGGGAGACGACCTAGAGACCCAGTACTTC